This section outlines one TCR beta chain sequence together with its context. This CDR3 has 15 amino acids. J gave up 5 bases and V 5 bases, and 10 bases lay outside the gene matches. In germline, CDR1 is MDHEN, CDR2 SYDVKM. This specimen comes from a study of control samples from healthy donors and cancer patients. Sequencing was performed with immunoSEQ multiplex PCR; in TCRdb, only in-frame clones are kept and a portion is missing. This repertoire shows about 410,000 clones, more than 80% found once; its top ten account for 5% to 8%. The chain links TRBV28 to TRBJ1-2; 8 bases line up with TRBD1. The receptor was derived from a man aged 35 to 55 with head and neck cancer. The specimen was PBMCs. The CDR3 nucleotides are TGTGCCAGCAGTCCGAGGACAGGGTACGGGTATGGCTACACCTTC. Residues: CASSPRTGYGYGYTF.